Listed below are T cell receptor beta chains from one sample, sequenced in a study of a mutant IDH1 vaccine in newly diagnosed glioma. Sequenced by immunoSEQ multiplex PCR; TCRdb stores in-frame clones only, minus some. The table includes about 69,000 clones, around 86% detected once. Their target antigens are unknown. Sequences were derived from PBMCs, sampled from a glioma patient whose treatment included an IDH1 peptide vaccine. The source is a young man with glioma. The CDR3 runs from the conserved cysteine through the conserved F or W. The D gene is left open where the match is weak. Clone size is stated in some rows and not others, as once, few, many or a class when expanded.

>.|TRBJ2-1|TRBV28|TRBD2
TGTGCCAGCAGTTTCCGAACTAGCGGTTACAATGAGCAGTTCTTC
CASSFRTSGYNEQFF
>few|TRBJ1-1|TRBV14|.
TGTGCCAGCAGCCATTTAACAGGCGGGATAACTGAAGCTTTCTTT
CASSHLTGGITEAFF
>.|TRBJ1-2|TRBV15|.
TGTGCCACCAGCAAAGAAAGTGGGAGGCAGGGAGGCTACACCTTC
CATSKESGRQGGYTF
>.|TRBJ2-1|TRBV5-4|TRBD2
TGTGCCAGCAGCGGGACTAGCGGGAGAGAAGGGCAGTTCTTC
CASSGTSGREGQFF
>.|TRBJ2-2|TRBV7-9|.
TGTGCCAGCAGCTTAGATGGCAGACAGGCCGGGGAGCTGTTTTTT
CASSLDGRQAGELFF
>.|TRBJ2-2|TRBV5-6|.
TGTGCCAGCAGCTTGTACACCGGGGAGCTGTTTTTT
CASSLYTGELFF
>.|TRBJ2-2|TRBV9|TRBD2
TGTGCCAGCAGAGATAGCGGGCGTGCCGGGGAGCTGTTTTTT
CASRDSGRAGELFF
>.|TRBJ2-3|TRBV7-2|TRBD1
TGTGCCAGCAGCCGACAGGGGTTAAACACAGATACGCAGTATTTT
CASSRQGLNTDTQYF
>.|TRBJ2-7|TRBV5-4|.
TGTGCCAGCAGTCTCCTGCCCCACTACGAGCAGTACTTC
CASSLLPHYEQYF
>once|TRBJ2-7|TRBV5-1|.
TGCGCCAGCAGCTTGGACCTTACCTACGAGCAGTACTTC
CASSLDLTYEQYF
>.|TRBJ2-1|TRBV23-1|.
TGCGCCAGCAGTCACCCTAACAGGGCCGATGAGCAGTTCTTC
CASSHPNRADEQFF
>few|TRBJ1-4|TRBV7-6|.
TGTGCCAGCAGCTCTCGGCTGGGGGTGAAACTGTTTTTT
CASSSRLGVKLFF
>.|TRBJ2-3|TRBV27|.
TGTGCCAGCAGGTCGGGGATCCTCACAGATACGCAGTATTTT
CASRSGILTDTQYF
>few|TRBJ1-1|TRBV7-2|.
TGTGCCAGCAGTTTGTCGAGGGCCCGGGGAGCTTTCTTT
CASSLSRARGAFF
>.|TRBJ1-5|TRBV5-3|.
TGTGCCAGAAGCTCTAATGGTGGGGCGCCGAAGCCTCAGCATTTT
CARSSNGGAPKPQHF
>.|TRBJ2-3|TRBV11-2|.
TGTGCCAGCAGCTTAGGGGGACAGGGGCTAGCGGGATCCGATACGCAGTATTTT
CASSLGGQGLAGSDTQYF
>once|TRBJ1-6|TRBV6-6|TRBD1
TGTGCCAGCAGTTACGAGGAGGGGGCCAATTCACCCCTCCACTTT
CASSYEEGANSPLHF
>.|TRBJ2-1|TRBV9|TRBD2
TGTGCCAGCAGCGTAGAGGGACTAGGGAACAATGAGCAGTTCTTC
CASSVEGLGNNEQFF
>.|TRBJ1-2|TRBV19|.
TGTGCCAGTAGTATAGATCCCCTCCCTTACATGGACTATGGCTACACCTTC
CASSIDPLPYMDYGYTF
>.|TRBJ1-2|TRBV28|.
TGTGCCAGCAGTTCCCCACAGCGAATTGGCTACACCTTC
CASSSPQRIGYTF
>.|TRBJ2-7|TRBV6-1|.
TGTGCCAGCACGGCCGGGAATGCCTACGAGCAGTACTTC
CASTAGNAYEQYF
>.|TRBJ2-2|TRBV2|.
TGTGCCAGCACCTGGGCCACCCAGGGGACCGGGGAGCTGTTTTTT
CASTWATQGTGELFF